This TCR beta chain was observed in a study of metastatic and nonmetastatic thyroid tumors. At the level of the study: Malignant and benign thyroid patients had repertoires compared in peripheral blood and tumor or nodule tissue.

Notes on this clone: Its target is unknown.

CDR1 is MGHRA and CDR2 is YSYEKL in the germline V gene. The CDR3 runs 15 residues. V shed 0 bases and J shed 4 bases, with 13 bases lying between them. Source study methods: Differences in CDR3 between clinicopathological groups were drawn on to build a classifier intended to discriminate distant-metastatic papillary thyroid cancer patients. With MiXCR, TCRdb called clones anew from the PCR reads. These V and J calls originate from TCRdb's pipeline instead of the authors' own analysis. In the table there are approximately 8,400 clones, about 45% of which are singletons. Study conclusions and caveats: Benign nodules reportedly had significantly lower TCR beta diversity than malignant thyroid tumors in blood and tumor.

Treatment of any kind had been given to no patient before thyroid surgery. This clonotype originated in a male donor with papillary thyroid cancer or a benign thyroid nodule (not recorded which). Some clones in this sample may be carry-over from other donors' samples. The chain has TRBV4-1 and TRBJ2-7; D gene unclear. The sequencing sample was made of tumor tissue. The CDR3: CASSQELKIYYEQYF. CDR3 DNA: TGCGCCAGCAGCCAAGAACTCAAGATTTATTACGAGCAGTACTTC.